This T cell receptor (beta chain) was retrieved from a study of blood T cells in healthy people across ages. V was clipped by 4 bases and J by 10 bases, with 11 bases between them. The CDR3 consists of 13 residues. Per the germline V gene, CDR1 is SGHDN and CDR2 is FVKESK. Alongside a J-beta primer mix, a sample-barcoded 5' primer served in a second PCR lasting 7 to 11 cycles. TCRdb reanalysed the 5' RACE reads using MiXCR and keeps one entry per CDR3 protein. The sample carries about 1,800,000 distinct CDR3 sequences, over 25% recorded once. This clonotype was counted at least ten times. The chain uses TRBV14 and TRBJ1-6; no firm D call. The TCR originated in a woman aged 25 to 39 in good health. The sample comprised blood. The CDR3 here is CASSRAGRSPLHF. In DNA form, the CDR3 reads TGTGCCAGCAGCCGGGCAGGTCGGTCACCCCTCCACTTT.